Each of the 27 T cell receptor beta chains below was sequenced from the same sample in a study of blood T cell repertoires in COVID-19. Libraries were prepared by immunoSEQ multiplex PCR; TCRdb keeps only in-frame clonotypes and omits some of them. The data contain roughly 200,000 clones, 85% of them singletons. Material for sequencing was PBMCs or T cells enriched from blood (not recorded which). The source of these receptors is a man aged 35-49 years who had recovered from COVID-19.

V is TRBV19 and J is TRBJ2-5; D remains ambiguous. This CDR3 spans 13 amino acids. V lost 1 base and J 2 bases, leaving 5 bases between the germline ends. CDR1 LNHDA and CDR2 SQIVND come from the germline V gene (reference sequence). CDR3 sequence (DNA): TGTGCCAGTAGTATAGGAGCTCAAGAGACCCAGTACTTC. Encoded protein: CASSIGAQETQYF.

J is TRBJ2-7 and V is TRBV11-3, with D hard to call. Looked up from germline, CDR1 is SGHNT and CDR2 is YENEEA. This CDR3 is 14 amino acids long. V was trimmed by 1 base and J by 0 bases, leaving 7 bases between them. Here the CDR3 DNA reads TGTGCCAGCAGCTTAGTAGACACCTCCTACGAGCAGTACTTC. It codes for CASSLVDTSYEQYF.

The chain recombines TRBV24-1 with TRBJ1-2, with D possibly TRBD1 on 5 matching bases. The CDR3 has 14 amino acids. The V gene's germline CDR1 is KGHDR and CDR2 SFDVKD. Trimming took off 0 bases at V and 6 bases at J, with 10 bases between the two ends. CDR3 DNA: TGTGCCACCAGTGATTTGAGCAGGGAAAATGGCTACACCTTC. Its protein product is CATSDLSRENGYTF.

This chain uses TRBV2 with TRBJ1-4; 8 nucleotides agree with TRBD1. Germline lookup yields CDR1 SNHLY and CDR2 FYNNEI. The V and J ends lost 7 bases and 0 bases, in that order; junction bases with no gene match: 1. The CDR3 loop spans 14 amino acids. CDR3 in DNA: TGTGCCAGCATGGGACAGGCAACTAATGAAAAACTGTTTTTT. Amino acids: CASMGQATNEKLFF.

The chain links TRBV27 to TRBJ1-4; D is unclear. The length of the CDR3 is 14 residues. Germline V lookup: CDR1 MNHEY, CDR2 SMNVEV (reference sequence). The V gene lost 5 bases and the J gene lost 4 bases, with 11 bases spanning the gap. The CDR3 here is CASSLSYFNEKLFF. Written as DNA, the CDR3 is TGTGCCAGCAGTCTTTCTTACTTTAATGAAAAACTGTTTTTT.

This clone was recorded once. V and J are TRBV28 and TRBJ1-2; no definite D call. This CDR3 region has 14 residues. Looked up from germline, CDR1 is MDHEN and CDR2 is SYDVKM. The V and J ends lost 4 bases and 6 bases respectively, with 15 bases between them. CDR3 amino acids: CASSSYPRINGYTF. CDR3 DNA sequence: TGTGCCAGCAGTTCGTACCCTAGAATCAATGGCTACACCTTC.

The V call is TRBV3-1 (or the pseudogene TRBV3-2), the J call TRBJ2-2, with 7 bases matching TRBD2. The CDR3 spans 17 residues. Trimming cost V 0 bases and J 1 base; bases outside gene matches: 5. Germline CDR1 and CDR2: LGHDT and YNNKEL (reference sequence). CDR3 bases: TGTGCCAGCAGCCAAGAGGGACTACCCCTGAACACCGGGGAGCTGTTTTTT. Translating gives CASSQEGLPLNTGELFF.

V is TRBV19 and J is TRBJ1-5; D not resolved. The CDR3 has 14 residues. Germline V gene data show CDR1 as LNHDA and CDR2 as SQIVND (reference sequence). V shed 2 bases and J shed 7 bases, with 12 bases lying between them. The CDR3 sequence: CASSISRLDQPQHF. The CDR3 DNA reads as TGTGCCAGTAGTATATCCAGGCTTGACCAGCCCCAGCATTTT.

The chain uses TRBV18 and TRBJ1-6; D possibly corresponds to TRBD1 (6 bases). From germline, CDR1 is KGHSH and CDR2 LQKENI. The length of the CDR3 is 18 residues. The ends were cut back, 3 bases at V and 9 bases at J, with 24 bases in the middle. For the CDR3, the DNA is TGTGCCAGCTCACCCGCCAACGTCGCAGGGGTTCCAGGTTCACCCCTCCACTTT. This translates into CASSPANVAGVPGSPLHF.

This chain uses TRBV19 with TRBJ1-3, with D perhaps TRBD1 (5 bases). The V gene's germline CDR1 is LNHDA and CDR2 SQIVND (reference sequence). V was shortened by 6 bases and J by 0 bases, with 6 bases between the two germline ends. The CDR3 totals 13 residues. In nucleotides, the CDR3 is TGTGCCAGTAGGACAGTCTCTGGAAACACCATATATTTT. It is translated as CASRTVSGNTIYF.

The chain carries TRBV27 and TRBJ2-7, with D possibly being TRBD1 (6 bases). Germline lookup yields CDR1 MNHEY and CDR2 SMNVEV (reference sequence). V was cut by 0 bases and J by 3 bases, with 12 bases left in between. The CDR3 has 15 residues. The CDR3 region is CASSLSLTGRYEQYF. CDR3 DNA: TGTGCCAGCAGTTTATCCCTGACAGGCCGCTACGAGCAGTACTTC.

This chain uses TRBV6-5 with TRBJ2-7; 11 nucleotides line up with TRBD1. Trimming took 6 bases from V and 3 from J; bases not matched to a gene: 7. The CDR3 contains 15 residues. Germline assignment: CDR1 MNHEY and CDR2 SVGAGI. CDR3 in DNA: TGTGCCAGCAGGAGGGGAGGGACAGGGGGCTACGAGCAGTACTTC. Translation: CASRRGGTGGYEQYF.

The V call is TRBV6-6, the J call TRBJ1-1; 7 bases are shared with TRBD1. Losses at the gene ends were 6 bases for V and 2 bases for J; bases not matched to a gene: 6. Germline CDR1 is MNHNY and CDR2 is SVGAGI (reference sequence). CDR3 length: 14 amino acids. CDR3 nucleotide sequence: TGTGCCAGCAGCCCCACAGGGGTCAACACTGAAGCTTTCTTT. Translated: CASSPTGVNTEAFF.

The CDR3 nucleotides read TGTGCCAGCAGCTTGTTCTCGGGAGCCGCGGGCACCGGGGAGCTGTTTTTT. Translating gives CASSLFSGAAGTGELFF. This chain joins TRBV5-5 and TRBJ2-2, with a possible D match to TRBD2 (6 bases). CDR1 SGHKS and CDR2 YYEKEE come from the germline V gene (reference sequence). V was trimmed by 1 base and J by 4 bases, leaving 17 bases between them. The CDR3 contains 17 residues. Full variable domain (remainder filled in from reference TRBV5-5 and TRBJ2-2): DAGVTQSPTHLIKTRGQQVTLRCSPISGHKSVSWYQQVLGQGPQFIFQYYEKEERGRGNFPDRFSARQFPNYSSELNVNALLLGDSALYLCASSLFSGAAGTGELFFGEGSRLTVL.

This chain connects TRBV12-5 to TRBJ1-1, with D perhaps matching TRBD1 (5 bases). This CDR3 is built from 12 residues. Germline assignment: CDR1 LGHNT and CDR2 FRNRAP. V was clipped by 11 bases and J by 3 bases, with 13 bases between them. The CDR3 sequence: CAQRGGDTEAFF. The CDR3 bases are TGTGCTCAGAGGGGAGGAGACACTGAAGCTTTCTTT.

As concerns this clone: In the same sample, other DNA sequences code for this CDR3. V gene TRBV19 combines with J gene TRBJ2-7; 7 bases align to TRBD1. Germline CDR1 reads LNHDA; CDR2 reads SQIVND (reference sequence). CDR3 size: 14 residues. Unmatched junction bases numbered 7, after V lost 6 bases and J lost 2 bases. CDR3 sequence (DNA): TGTGCCAGTAGCAGTGGAACAGGGGCCTACGAGCAGTACTTC. The encoded protein is CASSSGTGAYEQYF.

The V and J genes are TRBV9 and TRBJ2-3, with 9 bases identical to TRBD2. The length of the CDR3 is 15 residues. V lost 6 bases to trimming and J lost 2 bases; unmatched junction nucleotides: 7. The germline gives CDR1 SGDLS, CDR2 YYNGEE. This CDR3 is CASTLTSGYTDTQYF. The CDR3 nucleotides are TGTGCCAGCACCCTGACTAGCGGATACACAGATACGCAGTATTTT.

This clone was counted a single time. J is TRBJ1-2 and V is TRBV24-1; maybe TRBD1 (6 bases). V lost 4 bases and J 8 bases, leaving 10 bases between the germline ends. Looked up from germline, CDR1 is KGHDR and CDR2 is SFDVKD. The CDR3 sequence is 12 residues long. The CDR3 sequence is CATSDNRVGYTF. CDR3 DNA: TGTGCCACCAGTGACAACAGGGTCGGCTACACCTTC.

V usage is TRBV4-3 and J usage is TRBJ2-7, with no clear D. The CDR3 is 15 amino acids. V gave up 0 bases and J gave up 4 bases, with 13 bases separating them. The germline V gene encodes CDR1 LGHNA and CDR2 YSLEER. CDR3 DNA sequence: TGCGCCAGCAGCCAAGATTCTAGGAAAGGTTACGAGCAGTACTTC. Translating gives CASSQDSRKGYEQYF.

The J gene is TRBJ2-1, the V gene TRBV13, with 10 bases fitting TRBD1. CDR1 and CDR2 (germline): PRHDT, FYEKMQ (reference sequence). V lost 1 base, J lost 7 bases, and 4 bases stayed unmatched. The length of the CDR3 is 15 residues. In DNA, the CDR3 is TGTGCCAGCAGCTTAGTGACAGGGGGCGAGAATGAGCAGTTCTTC. Its translation: CASSLVTGGENEQFF.

This chain connects TRBV19 to TRBJ2-1; 9 positions agree with TRBD1. Germline V gene sequence: CDR1 LNHDA, CDR2 SQIVND (reference sequence). The CDR3 totals 13 residues. V shed 4 bases and J 6 bases; nucleotides not matched to a gene: 1. The CDR3 sequence: CASSTTGGNEQFF. The CDR3 coding sequence is TGTGCCAGTAGTACGACAGGGGGCAATGAGCAGTTCTTC.

The chain carries TRBV7-2 and TRBJ1-3, with 9 nucleotides matching TRBD1. The CDR3 contains 16 residues. Germline assignment: CDR1 SGHTA and CDR2 FQGNSA. The ends lost 5 bases at V and 11 bases at J; junction bases unmatched: 16. CDR3 amino acids: CASSLRTGVILSAIYF. For the CDR3, the DNA is TGTGCCAGCAGCCTCCGGACAGGGGTCATTCTTTCGGCCATATATTTT.

The chain uses TRBV5-1 and TRBJ2-2; TRBD2 matches 10 bases. The V gene's germline CDR1 is SGHRS and CDR2 YFSETQ. This CDR3 has 16 amino acids. V shed 1 base, J shed 6 bases, and the junction held 6 bases outside the gene matches. CDR3: CASSLMSSGSPGELFF. CDR3 DNA: TGCGCCAGCAGCTTGATGTCTAGCGGGAGTCCCGGGGAGCTGTTTTTT.

The J gene is TRBJ2-2, the V gene TRBV5-1, with D perhaps TRBD1 (7 bases). Germline V gene data show CDR1 as SGHRS and CDR2 as YFSETQ. The CDR3 spans 15 residues. Trimming left V 4 bases short and J 0 bases short, with 10 bases between. The CDR3 DNA is TGCGCCAGCAGCGGAGGGACAGCGAACACCGGGGAGCTGTTTTTT. It encodes CASSGGTANTGELFF. Supplemented by reference TRBV5-1 and TRBJ2-2, the full variable domain reads KAGVTQTPRYLIKTRGQQVTLSCSPISGHRSVSWYQQTPGQGLQFLFEYFSETQRNKGNFPGRFSGRQFSNSRSEMNVSTLELGDSALYLCASSGGTANTGELFFGEGSRLTVL.

The chain recombines TRBV7-3 with TRBJ2-4, with D possibly being TRBD2 (5 bases). V was shortened by 5 bases and J by 6 bases, with 11 bases between the two germline ends. The CDR3 has 13 amino acids. CDR1 SGHTA and CDR2 FQGTGA come from the germline V gene. Here the CDR3 DNA reads TGTGCCAGCAGCACGGACTCGGGAAACATTCAGTACTTC. Protein: CASSTDSGNIQYF.

The rearrangement uses TRBV3-1 (or the pseudogene TRBV3-2) and TRBJ1-1; the match to TRBD1 covers 7 bases. The CDR3 runs to 15 residues. V lost 4 bases and J lost 0; bases outside the gene matches: 5. In germline, CDR1 is LGHDT, CDR2 YNNKEL (reference sequence). The CDR3 here is CASSPQGQLNTEAFF. CDR3 bases: TGTGCCAGCAGCCCGCAGGGACAGCTGAACACTGAAGCTTTCTTT.

The chain is built from TRBV7-8 and TRBJ1-1; D is unresolved. The V gene's germline CDR1 is SGHVS and CDR2 FQNEAQ. The CDR3 is 14 amino acids. Trimming stripped 7 bases from V and 1 base from J, with 13 bases between. The CDR3 region is CASTPGRGNTEAFF. The CDR3, as DNA: TGTGCCAGCACCCCCGGACGGGGGAACACTGAAGCTTTCTTT.